The 30 T cell receptor beta chains below come from one sample, sequenced in a study of blood T cells in healthy people across ages. The second PCR ran about 7 to 12 cycles with a sample-barcoded 5' primer and J-beta primers. MiXCR was run by TCRdb on the 5' RACE reads, yielding one entry per CDR3 protein. The sample carries around 870,000 distinct CDR3 sequences, more than 25% recorded once. Material: blood. The origin of the receptors is a woman of 80 years or more in good health.

This clonotype was detected many times. The chain links TRBV24-1 to TRBJ2-1; D perhaps matches TRBD1 (5 bases). With 4 bases removed from V and 13 bases from J, the gap between germline ends came to 10 bases. Germline CDR1 reads KGHDR; CDR2 reads SFDVKD. This CDR3 is 11 amino acids long. CDR3 nucleotides: TGTGCCACCAGTGAACTGGACATACAGTTCTTC. Translation: CATSELDIQFF.

As regards this clonotype: A single base separates this from a much larger clone, so it may be a read error. The CDR3 sequence: CASSLGWADTGELFF. Written as DNA, the CDR3 is TGCGCCAGCAGCTTGGGCTGGGCTGACACCGGGGAGCTGTTTTTT. The chain couples TRBV5-1 to TRBJ2-2; no clear D. V was clipped by 0 bases and J by 3 bases, with 9 bases between them. Germline-derived CDR1 and CDR2 are SGHRS and YFSETQ. The CDR3 contains 15 residues.

This chain uses TRBV1 with TRBJ2-5; the DNA was not compared with TRBD2, the D call given in the table. TRBV1 is recorded as a pseudogene. The CDR3 has 18 residues. CDR3 DNA: TGCACCAGCAGCCAAGTACGGGGATTCCGGGGGGGCCGGGAGACCCAGTACTTC. Translated: CTSSQVRGFRGGRETQYF.

This clonotype has ten or more counts. CDR3 amino acids: CASSRGGTQGAYEQYF. The CDR3 DNA is TGTGCCAGCAGCCGAGGTGGGACCCAGGGGGCCTACGAGCAGTACTTC. This chain connects TRBV7-2 to TRBJ2-7, with 7 bases identical to TRBD1. Germline lookup yields CDR1 SGHTA and CDR2 FQGNSA. This CDR3 region has 16 residues. V dropped 5 bases and J dropped 2; count of bases not matched to a gene: 12.

This clonotype was observed at least ten times. A single base separates this from a much larger clone, so it may be a read error. This sequence joins TRBV5-1 and TRBJ1-2; D may be TRBD1 (6 bases). Trimming cost V 3 bases and J 3 bases, with 12 bases left between them. CDR1 is SGHRS, CDR2 YFSETQ, per germline. The CDR3 loop spans 14 amino acids. CDR3 DNA sequence: TGCGCCAGCAGCTGGGCGGGGGCGTACTATGGCTACACCTTC. Protein: CASSWAGAYYGYTF.

This clonotype was found many times. V and J are TRBV4-3 and TRBJ2-3, with 12 bases lining up with TRBD2. J gave up 5 bases and V 0 bases, and 6 bases lay outside the gene matches. Germline lookup yields CDR1 LGHNA and CDR2 YSLEER. The CDR3 extends over 17 amino acids. The CDR3 region has the DNA TGCGCCAGCAGCCAAGATCCTAGCGGGGGGGCCTTAGATACGCAGTATTTT. The encoded protein is CASSQDPSGGALDTQYF.

V usage is TRBV7-9 and J usage is TRBJ2-1, with D unresolved. Germline values: CDR1 SEHNR, CDR2 FQNEAQ (reference sequence). The CDR3 consists of 13 residues. With 1 base removed from V and 9 bases from J, the gap between germline ends came to 10 bases. The CDR3 loop is CASSLDVRAEQFF. DNA of the CDR3: TGTGCCAGCAGCTTAGACGTTCGAGCTGAGCAGTTCTTC.

A word on this clonotype: This may stem from a read error, because a much larger clone lies one nucleotide away. The CDR3 loop reads CASRDGAGGETQYF. The CDR3 nucleotides read TGTGCCAGCCGCGATGGGGCCGGCGGGGAGACCCAGTACTTC. The rearrangement uses TRBV7-9 and TRBJ2-7; D could derive from TRBD1 or TRBD2 (5 bases each). The J call may be wrong; the DNA end is better matched by TRBJ2-5. CDR1 and CDR2 from the germline V gene are SEHNR and FQNEAQ (reference sequence). The CDR3 totals 14 residues.

This clonotype appeared many times. This CDR3 reads CASNSNRAYNEQFF. DNA of the CDR3: TGTGCCAGCAACTCGAACAGAGCCTACAATGAGCAGTTCTTC. This chain connects TRBV6-1 to TRBJ2-1; D gene uncertain. CDR1 is MNHNS and CDR2 is SASEGT in the germline V gene. The CDR3 is 14 residues long. With 7 bases removed from V and 2 bases from J, the gap between germline ends came to 12 bases.

Turning to this clonotype: A much more abundant neighbour one base away suggests this may be a read error. V usage is TRBV15 and J usage is TRBJ1-1; TRBD1 matches at 8 bases. This CDR3 spans 14 amino acids. The germline V gene has CDR1 LNHNV and CDR2 YYDKDF (reference sequence). The CDR3 DNA reads as TGTGCCATCAGCAGAGATGCAGGGGGCTCTGAAGCTTTCTTT. Translating gives CAISRDAGGSEAFF.

The chain recombines TRBV20-1 with TRBJ2-3; the match to TRBD1 covers 7 bases. CDR3 size: 14 residues. Germline trimming cut 5 bases from V and 0 bases from J; bases unmatched to any gene: 5. CDR1 DFQATT and CDR2 SNEGSKA come from the germline V gene (reference sequence). The CDR3 region is CSADRQGSTDTQYF. In DNA, the CDR3 is TGCAGTGCTGACCGACAGGGTAGCACAGATACGCAGTATTTT.

This clonotype was observed at least ten times. The chain uses TRBV6-4 and TRBJ2-7; 11 nucleotides align to TRBD2. V dropped 0 bases and J dropped 1; count of bases not matched to a gene: 2. CDR1 is MRHNA and CDR2 is SNTAGT in the germline V gene. The CDR3 covers 16 residues. The CDR3 bases are TGTGCCAGCAGTGACTCTAGCGGGGGGGCGTCCTACGAGCAGTACTTC. Translation gives CASSDSSGGASYEQYF.

The rearrangement links TRBV20-1 to TRBJ1-4; 7 bases fit TRBD1. V was clipped by 6 bases and J by 2 bases; unmatched bases: 6. The CDR3 consists of 14 residues. CDR1 and CDR2 (germline): DFQATT, SNEGSKA (reference sequence). Here the CDR3 DNA reads TGCAGTGCACCGGGACAGCCTACTAATGAAAAACTGTTTTTT. Translation: CSAPGQPTNEKLFF.

The V gene is TRBV5-1, the J gene TRBJ1-1, with 7 positions matching TRBD1. The germline V gene encodes CDR1 SGHRS and CDR2 YFSETQ. Trimming took 7 bases from V and 4 from J; bases not matched to a gene: 10. The CDR3 is 14 residues long. The CDR3 DNA reads as TGCGCCAGCGGGGCCCCGACAGGGAGCACTGAAGCTTTCTTT. Its translation is CASGAPTGSTEAFF.

This clonotype has ten or more counts. The genes are TRBV5-1 and TRBJ2-1; 7 bases are shared with TRBD2. The germline CDR1 and CDR2 sequences are SGHRS and YFSETQ. The CDR3 is made up of 15 amino acids. Trimming at V came to 3 bases and at J to 1 base, leaving 4 bases not matched to a gene. CDR3 residues: CASSSRGDSYNEQFF. As DNA, the CDR3 is TGCGCCAGCAGCTCCCGGGGGGATTCCTACAATGAGCAGTTCTTC.

The chain is built from TRBV20-1 and TRBJ1-5; 9 bases line up with TRBD1. Germline V gives CDR1 DFQATT, CDR2 SNEGSKA (reference sequence). The J segment lost 6 bases and the V segment lost 3 bases, leaving 6 bases of the junction unmatched. The CDR3 has 14 amino acids. The CDR3 spells CSARRQGGRQPQHF. The CDR3 DNA is TGCAGTGCTAGGAGACAGGGGGGACGTCAGCCCCAGCATTTT.

This clonotype was observed a handful of times. The chain combines TRBV7-9 with TRBJ2-5, with 10 bases that match TRBD2. Trimming removed 2 bases from V and 4 bases from J; junction bases left unmatched: 4. The CDR3 extends over 15 amino acids. Germline V gene data show CDR1 as SEHNR and CDR2 as FQNEAQ (reference sequence). The CDR3 bases are TGTGCCAGCAGCTTAAGCGGGAGGGCCTCAGAGACCCAGTACTTC. Translated, it gives CASSLSGRASETQYF.

This chain connects TRBV28 to TRBJ2-2; 7 positions agree with TRBD2. Looked up from germline, CDR1 is MDHEN and CDR2 is SYDVKM. V dropped 11 bases and J dropped 4; count of bases not matched to a gene: 4. The CDR3 spans 12 residues. In DNA form, the CDR3 reads TGTGCCTCGGGGGGTACCACCGGGGAGCTGTTTTTT. This sequence encodes CASGGTTGELFF.

V gene TRBV12-3 or TRBV12-4 combines with J gene TRBJ2-5; D may be TRBD2 (6 bases). The DNA end lines up better with TRBJ2-7; the J call may be wrong. The CDR3 length is 14 residues. The CDR3 sequence is CASRGGRDGGEQYF. The CDR3 coding sequence is TGTGCCAGCAGGGGGGGACGGGATGGGGGCGAGCAGTACTTC.

This chain uses TRBV9 with TRBJ1-2, with 10 nucleotides matching TRBD1. The germline V gene encodes CDR1 SGDLS and CDR2 YYNGEE. V lost 2 bases and J lost 4; bases outside the gene matches: 2. CDR3 length: 14 residues. CDR3 loop: CASSVRTGGYGYTF. In DNA form, the CDR3 reads TGTGCCAGCAGCGTCCGGACAGGGGGCTATGGCTACACCTTC. Complete variable domain (other parts from reference TRBV9 and TRBJ1-2): DSGVTQTPKHLITATGQRVTLRCSPRSGDLSVYWYQQSLDQGLQFLIQYYNGEERAKGNILERFSAQQFPDLHSELNLSSLELGDSALYFCASSVRTGGYGYTFGSGTRLTVV.

This clonotype occurred a few times. The chain joins TRBV28 to TRBJ2-3; perhaps TRBD2 as D (7 bases). The CDR3 extends over 15 amino acids. Trimming stripped 5 bases from V and 5 bases from J, with 17 bases between. Per germline, CDR1 MDHEN and CDR2 SYDVKM. The CDR3 sequence: CASSPRGGAGDTQYF. As DNA, the CDR3 is TGTGCCAGCAGTCCTAGGGGGGGGGCCGGAGATACGCAGTATTTT.

The chain joins TRBV18 to TRBJ2-1; 7 positions match TRBD1. The germline CDR1 and CDR2 sequences are KGHSH and LQKENI. This CDR3 comprises 16 residues. Trimming at V came to 0 bases and at J to 6 bases, leaving 8 bases not matched to a gene. CDR3 amino acids: CASSPPGDRVGNEQFF. The CDR3 nucleotides are TGTGCCAGCTCACCACCGGGCGACAGGGTTGGCAATGAGCAGTTCTTC.

There are a few counts of this clonotype. This may come from a read error, since a much larger clone is one base off. This chain uses TRBV29-1 with TRBJ2-5, with 13 bases that match TRBD2. There are 20 residues in the CDR3. From germline, CDR1 is SQVTM and CDR2 ANQGSEA. The V and J ends lost 5 bases and 11 bases, in that order; junction bases with no gene match: 29. In DNA form, the CDR3 reads TGCAGCGTTTGGGTAGGTTTTGGACTAGCGGGGGTCCGCTGGTTCAATGAGCAGTACTTC. Protein sequence: CSVWVGFGLAGVRWFNEQYF.

Ten or more counts support this clonotype. The gene calls are TRBV29-1 and TRBJ2-7; 10 bases line up with TRBD1. Trimming cost V 5 bases and J 2 bases; bases outside gene matches: 6. Germline V lookup: CDR1 SQVTM, CDR2 ANQGSEA. This CDR3 comprises 14 residues. The CDR3 bases are TGCAGCGTTTCCACCGGGACAGGGGCCTACGAGCAGTACTTC. Translation gives CSVSTGTGAYEQYF.

V gene TRBV14 combines with J gene TRBJ1-4, with D possibly TRBD1 on 6 matching bases. This CDR3 has 16 amino acids. Trimming removed 4 bases at V and 5 bases at J, with 17 bases between. Germline CDR1 SGHDN, CDR2 FVKESK. CDR3 bases: TGTGCCAGCAGCCCTTACCAACCGGGACAAAATGAAAAACTGTTTTTT. Its protein is CASSPYQPGQNEKLFF.

This clonotype has more than one count but fewer than ten. The chain employs TRBV5-1 and TRBJ2-7; 7 bases are shared with TRBD1. After removal of 4 bases from V and 0 bases from J, the junction contained 10 bases not matched to a gene. The CDR3 totals 16 residues. Germline CDR1 reads SGHRS; CDR2 reads YFSETQ. The CDR3 DNA sequence: TGCGCCAGCAGCCTCCGGACAGGCCTAAACTCCTACGAGCAGTACTTC. Protein product: CASSLRTGLNSYEQYF.

This clonotype showed up many times. This chain uses TRBV24-1 with TRBJ2-1; the D gene is possibly TRBD2 (5 bases). Between the trimmed V and J ends, which lost 3 bases and 2 bases, there was a span of 10 bases. The CDR3 loop spans 15 amino acids. The V gene's germline CDR1 is KGHDR and CDR2 SFDVKD. CDR3 sequence reads: CATSDTRATYNEQFF. CDR3 in DNA: TGTGCCACCAGTGATACTAGGGCAACCTACAATGAGCAGTTCTTC.

This clonotype was found a few times. CDR3: CASSSSPSGYTF. Written as DNA, the CDR3 is TGTGCCAGCAGCTCCTCACCCTCCGGCTACACCTTC. The chain links TRBV5-6 to TRBJ1-2; D uncertain. Germline lookup yields CDR1 SGHDT and CDR2 YYEEEE. V lost 3 bases, J lost 8 bases, and 11 bases lay in between. The CDR3 is made up of 12 amino acids.

A note on this clonotype: This sequence may be a read error, since a much larger clone differs from it by one base. The rearrangement joins TRBV5-5 to TRBJ2-3; no firm D call. Germline CDR1 reads SGHKS; CDR2 reads YYEKEE (reference sequence). The CDR3 has 15 residues. CDR3 nucleotides: TGTGCCGGCAGCTTCGTAGCCACCAACACAGATACGCAGTATTTT. This encodes CAGSFVATNTDTQYF.

This clonotype was detected a few times. The rearrangement joins TRBV11-2 to TRBJ2-3; TRBD2 aligns across 13 bases. V dropped 6 bases and J dropped 4; count of bases not matched to a gene: 16. The CDR3 spans 19 residues. CDR1 SGHAT and CDR2 FQNNGV come from the germline V gene. CDR3 amino acids: CASSYTSTRLAGGSDTQYF. The CDR3 DNA is TGTGCCAGCAGTTATACTTCTACCCGACTAGCGGGGGGCTCAGATACGCAGTATTTT.